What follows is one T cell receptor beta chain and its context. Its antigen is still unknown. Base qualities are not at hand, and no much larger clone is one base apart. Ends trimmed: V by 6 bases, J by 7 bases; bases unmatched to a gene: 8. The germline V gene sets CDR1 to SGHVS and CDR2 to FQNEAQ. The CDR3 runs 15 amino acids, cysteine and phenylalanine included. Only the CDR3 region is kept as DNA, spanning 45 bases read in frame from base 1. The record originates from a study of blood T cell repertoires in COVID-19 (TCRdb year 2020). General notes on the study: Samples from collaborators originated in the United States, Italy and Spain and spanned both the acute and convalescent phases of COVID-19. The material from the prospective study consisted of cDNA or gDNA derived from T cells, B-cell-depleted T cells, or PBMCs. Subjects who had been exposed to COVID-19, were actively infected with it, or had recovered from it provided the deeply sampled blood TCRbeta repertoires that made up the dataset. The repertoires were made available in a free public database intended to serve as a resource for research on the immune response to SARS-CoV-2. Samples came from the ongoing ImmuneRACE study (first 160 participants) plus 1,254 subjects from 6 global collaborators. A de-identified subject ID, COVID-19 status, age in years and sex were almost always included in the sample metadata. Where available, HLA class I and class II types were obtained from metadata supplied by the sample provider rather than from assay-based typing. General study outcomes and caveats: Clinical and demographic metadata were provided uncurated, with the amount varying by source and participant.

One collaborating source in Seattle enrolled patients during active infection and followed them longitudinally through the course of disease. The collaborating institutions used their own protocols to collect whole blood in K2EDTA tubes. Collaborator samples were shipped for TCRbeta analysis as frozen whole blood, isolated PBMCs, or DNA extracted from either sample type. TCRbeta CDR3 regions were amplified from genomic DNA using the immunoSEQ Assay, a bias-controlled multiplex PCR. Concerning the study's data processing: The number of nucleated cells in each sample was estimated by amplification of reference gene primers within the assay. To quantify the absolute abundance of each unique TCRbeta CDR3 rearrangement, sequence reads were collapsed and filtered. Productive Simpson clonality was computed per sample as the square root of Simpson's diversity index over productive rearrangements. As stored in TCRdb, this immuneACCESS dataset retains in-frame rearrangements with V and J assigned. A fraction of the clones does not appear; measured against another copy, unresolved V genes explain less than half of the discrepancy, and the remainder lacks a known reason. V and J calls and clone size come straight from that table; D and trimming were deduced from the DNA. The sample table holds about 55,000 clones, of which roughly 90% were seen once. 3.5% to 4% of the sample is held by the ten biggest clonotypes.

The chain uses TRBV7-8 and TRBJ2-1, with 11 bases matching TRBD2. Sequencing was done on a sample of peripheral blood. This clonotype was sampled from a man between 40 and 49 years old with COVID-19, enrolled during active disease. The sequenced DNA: TGTGCCAGCAGGCCCTTTAGCGGGGGGGCGAATGAGCAGTTCTTC. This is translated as CASRPFSGGANEQFF.